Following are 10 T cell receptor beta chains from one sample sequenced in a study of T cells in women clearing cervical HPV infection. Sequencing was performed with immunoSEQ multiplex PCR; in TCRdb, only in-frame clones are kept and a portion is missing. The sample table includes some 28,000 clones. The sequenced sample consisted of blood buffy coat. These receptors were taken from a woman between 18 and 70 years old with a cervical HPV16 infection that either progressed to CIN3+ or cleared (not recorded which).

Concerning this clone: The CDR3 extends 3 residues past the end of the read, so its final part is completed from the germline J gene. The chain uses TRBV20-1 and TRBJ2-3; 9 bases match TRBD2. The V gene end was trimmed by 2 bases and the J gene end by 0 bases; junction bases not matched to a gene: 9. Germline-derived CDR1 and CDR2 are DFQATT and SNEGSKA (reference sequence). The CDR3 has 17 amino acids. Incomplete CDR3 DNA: TGCAGTGCTAGATTGCTTCCTCTAGCGGGGAGCACAGATACG. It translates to CSARLLPLAGSTDT. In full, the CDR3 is CSARLLPLAGSTDTQYF.

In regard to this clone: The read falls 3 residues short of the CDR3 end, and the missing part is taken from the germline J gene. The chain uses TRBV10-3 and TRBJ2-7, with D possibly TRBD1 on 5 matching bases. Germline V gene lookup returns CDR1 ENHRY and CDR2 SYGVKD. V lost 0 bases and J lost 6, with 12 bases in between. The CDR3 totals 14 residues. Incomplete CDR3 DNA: TGTGCCATCAGTGAGTCGGGGCAGGGCCTCGAG. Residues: CAISESGQGLE. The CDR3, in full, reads CAISESGQGLEQYF.

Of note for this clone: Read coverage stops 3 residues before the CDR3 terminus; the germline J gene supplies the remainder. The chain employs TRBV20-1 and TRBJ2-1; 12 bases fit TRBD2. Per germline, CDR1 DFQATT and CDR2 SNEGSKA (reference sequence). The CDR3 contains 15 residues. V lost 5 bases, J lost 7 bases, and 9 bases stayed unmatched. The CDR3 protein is CSASLTSGSGNEQFF. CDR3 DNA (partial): TGCAGTGCTTCCCTGACTAGCGGGAGCGGGAATGAG.

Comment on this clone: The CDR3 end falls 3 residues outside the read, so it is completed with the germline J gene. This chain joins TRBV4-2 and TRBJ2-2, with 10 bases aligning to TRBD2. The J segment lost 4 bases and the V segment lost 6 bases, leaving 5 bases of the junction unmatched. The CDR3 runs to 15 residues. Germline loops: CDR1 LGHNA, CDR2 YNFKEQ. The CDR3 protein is CASSYGLAATGELFF. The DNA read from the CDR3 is TGTGCCAGCAGTTATGGACTAGCGGCCACCGGGGAG.

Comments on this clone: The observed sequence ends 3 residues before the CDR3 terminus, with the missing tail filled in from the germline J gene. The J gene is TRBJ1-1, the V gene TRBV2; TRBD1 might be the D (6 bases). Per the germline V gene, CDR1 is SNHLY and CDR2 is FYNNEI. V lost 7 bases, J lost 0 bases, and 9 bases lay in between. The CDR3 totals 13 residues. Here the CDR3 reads CASTAGVNTEAFF. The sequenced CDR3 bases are TGTGCCAGCACGGCAGGGGTGAACACTGAA.

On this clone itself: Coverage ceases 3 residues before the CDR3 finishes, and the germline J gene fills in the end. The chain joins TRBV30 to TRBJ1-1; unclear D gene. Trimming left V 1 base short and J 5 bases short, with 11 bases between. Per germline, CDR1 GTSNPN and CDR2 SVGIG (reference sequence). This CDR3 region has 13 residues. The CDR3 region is CAWSENSGTEAFF. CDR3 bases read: TGTGCCTGGAGTGAGAACAGCGGTACTGAA. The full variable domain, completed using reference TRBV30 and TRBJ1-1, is SQTIHQWPATLVQPVGSPLSLECTVEGTSNPNLYWYRQAAGRGLQLLFYSVGIGQISSEVPQNLSASRPQDRQFILSSKKLLLSDSGFYLCAWSENSGTEAFFGQGTRLTVV.

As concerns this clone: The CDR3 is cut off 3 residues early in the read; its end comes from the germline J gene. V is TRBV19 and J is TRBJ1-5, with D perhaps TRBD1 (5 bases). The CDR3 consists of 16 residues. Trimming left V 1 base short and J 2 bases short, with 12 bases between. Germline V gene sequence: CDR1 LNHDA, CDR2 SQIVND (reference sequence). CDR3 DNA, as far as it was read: TGTGCCAGTAGTATAGTGAACAGGTGGGGCAATCAGCCC. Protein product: CASSIVNRWGNQP. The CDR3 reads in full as CASSIVNRWGNQPQHF.

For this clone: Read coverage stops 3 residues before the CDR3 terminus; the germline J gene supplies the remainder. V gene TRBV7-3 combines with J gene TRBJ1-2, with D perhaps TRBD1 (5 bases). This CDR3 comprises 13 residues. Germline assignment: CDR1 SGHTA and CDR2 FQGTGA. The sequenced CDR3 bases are TGTGCCAGCAGCTTAGTATTGACAGATACC. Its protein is CASSLVLTDT. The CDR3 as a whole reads CASSLVLTDTYTF.

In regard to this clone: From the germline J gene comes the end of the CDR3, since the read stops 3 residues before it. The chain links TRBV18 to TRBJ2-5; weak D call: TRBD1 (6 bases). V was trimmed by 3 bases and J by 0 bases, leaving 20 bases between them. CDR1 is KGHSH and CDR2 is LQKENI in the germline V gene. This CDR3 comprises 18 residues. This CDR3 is CASSPTAPSRDNQETQYF. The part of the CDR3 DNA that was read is TGTGCCAGCTCACCGACCGCCCCTAGCCGGGACAACCAAGAGACC. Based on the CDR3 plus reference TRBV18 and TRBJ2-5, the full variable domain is NAGVMQNPRHLVRRRGQEARLRCSPMKGHSHVYWYRQLPEEGLKFMVYLQKENIIDESGMPKERFSAEFPKEGPSILRIQQVVRGDSAAYFCASSPTAPSRDNQETQYFGPGTRLLVL.

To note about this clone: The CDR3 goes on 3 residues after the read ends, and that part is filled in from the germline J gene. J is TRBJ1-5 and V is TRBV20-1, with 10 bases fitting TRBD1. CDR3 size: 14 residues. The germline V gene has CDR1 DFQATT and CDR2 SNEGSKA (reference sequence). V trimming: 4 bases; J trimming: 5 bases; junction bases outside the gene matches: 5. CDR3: CSAMPGQGYQPQHF. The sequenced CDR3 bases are TGCAGTGCTATGCCGGGACAGGGGTATCAGCCC.